One and the same sample provided the 5 T cell receptor beta chains below, sequenced in a study of blood T cell repertoires in COVID-19. The method was immunoSEQ multiplex PCR; TCRdb's version includes in-frame clones alone and lacks a portion of them. The top ten hold more than 0.25% of the sample, which has about 670,000 clones, around 89% seen once. The sequencing input was peripheral blood. These receptors originate from a woman aged 18-29 years with acute or convalescent COVID-19.

The rearrangement uses TRBV24-1 and TRBJ1-1; TRBD1 might be the D (5 bases). This CDR3 spans 15 amino acids. Looked up from germline, CDR1 is KGHDR and CDR2 is SFDVKD. Trimming took off 9 bases at V and 0 bases at J, with 16 bases between the two ends. The CDR3 protein is CATHQGLIVNTEAFF. The CDR3, as DNA: TGTGCCACCCACCAGGGATTGATCGTGAACACTGAAGCTTTCTTT.

V usage is TRBV4-1 and J usage is TRBJ1-5; D might be TRBD1 (6 bases). CDR3 length: 12 residues. Germline V CDR1 and CDR2: MGHRA, YSYEKL. V dropped 10 bases and J dropped 6 bases, with 13 bases sitting between them. The CDR3 DNA sequence: TGCGCCAAGGAACAGGGAGTTCAGCCCCAGCATTTT. The encoded protein is CAKEQGVQPQHF.

This clone was seen a few times. V usage is TRBV19 and J usage is TRBJ2-2; 8 nucleotides agree with TRBD1. V lost 6 bases to trimming and J lost 6 bases; unmatched junction nucleotides: 6. This CDR3 has 14 amino acids. Per germline, CDR1 LNHDA and CDR2 SQIVND (reference sequence). CDR3 sequence (DNA): TGTGCCAGTAGGAGGCAGGGACAGGCCGGGGAGCTGTTTTTT. It translates to CASRRQGQAGELFF. Complete variable domain (other parts from reference TRBV19 and TRBJ2-2): DGGITQSPKYLFRKEGQNVTLSCEQNLNHDAMYWYRQDPGQGLRLIYYSQIVNDFQKGDIAEGYSVSREKKESFPLTVTSAQKNPTAFYLCASRRQGQAGELFFGEGSRLTVL.

V usage is TRBV5-6 and J usage is TRBJ1-1, with 8 bases fitting TRBD1. Germline CDR1 is SGHDT and CDR2 is YYEEEE. The CDR3 covers 14 residues. With 4 bases clipped from V and 7 bases from J, the junction kept 9 bases outside the gene matches. CDR3 in amino acids: CASSRAGGFFEAFF. The CDR3 DNA reads as TGTGCCAGCAGCAGGGCAGGGGGCTTTTTTGAAGCTTTCTTT.

The V and J genes are TRBV5-5 and TRBJ2-3, with 9 bases identical to TRBD2. V was pared by 4 bases and J by 6 bases, with 15 bases of the junction left unmatched. The CDR3 is 17 residues long. CDR1 SGHKS and CDR2 YYEKEE come from the germline V gene (reference sequence). CDR3 DNA sequence: TGTGCCAGCAGCACACACTTAGCGGGGGCCGGGATGGATACGCAGTATTTT. This codes for CASSTHLAGAGMDTQYF.